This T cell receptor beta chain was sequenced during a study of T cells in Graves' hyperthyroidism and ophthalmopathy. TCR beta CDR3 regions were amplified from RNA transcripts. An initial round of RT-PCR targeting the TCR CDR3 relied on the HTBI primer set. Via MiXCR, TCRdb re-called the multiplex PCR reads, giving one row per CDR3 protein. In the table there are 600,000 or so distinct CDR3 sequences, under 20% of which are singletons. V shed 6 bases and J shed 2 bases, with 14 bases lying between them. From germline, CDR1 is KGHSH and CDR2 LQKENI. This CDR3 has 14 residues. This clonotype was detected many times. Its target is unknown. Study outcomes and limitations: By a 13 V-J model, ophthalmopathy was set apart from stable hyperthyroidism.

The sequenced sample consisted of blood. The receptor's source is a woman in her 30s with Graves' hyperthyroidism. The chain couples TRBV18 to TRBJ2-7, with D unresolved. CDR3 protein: CASSHPTLAYEQYF. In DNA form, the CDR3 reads TGTGCCAGCTCTCATCCGACACTGGCCTACGAGCAGTACTTC.